Listed here are 23 T cell receptor beta chains from one sample, sequenced in a study of CD8 T cells in ankylosing spondylitis. MiXCR, applied by TCRdb to the 5' RACE reads, yields one record per CDR3 protein. The repertoire includes 250,000 to 400,000 distinct CDR3 sequences, roughly 12% of them detected once, and roughly 9% sits in the top ten. The sequencing sample was made of blood, either unsorted or a sorted T cell fraction (not recorded which). All receptors derive from a female donor with ankylosing spondylitis or in good health (not recorded which).

There are a few counts of this clonotype. CDR3 sequence reads: CASSSTGVNQPQHF. CDR3 nucleotide sequence: TGTGCCAGCAGCAGTACAGGGGTCAATCAGCCCCAGCATTTT. V is TRBV7-8 and J is TRBJ1-5; 7 bases align to TRBD1. The CDR3 spans 14 residues. The germline V gene has CDR1 SGHVS and CDR2 FQNEAQ. The V gene end was trimmed by 5 bases and the J gene end by 3 bases; junction bases not matched to a gene: 4.

This clonotype was counted at least ten times. The rearrangement uses TRBV27 and TRBJ2-6, with D perhaps assigned TRBD1 or TRBD2 (5 bases each). Per germline, CDR1 MNHEY and CDR2 SMNVEV (reference sequence). The CDR3 contains 15 residues. Trimming took off 2 bases at V and 3 bases at J, with 8 bases between the two ends. The DNA for the CDR3 is TGTGCCAGCAGTTTAGGGGGAGTTGGGGCCAACGTCCTGACTTTC. It is translated as CASSLGGVGANVLTF.

This clonotype was seen at least ten times. This chain uses TRBV11-2 with TRBJ2-2; possible D gene TRBD1, 5 bases. The CDR3 runs 15 residues. Germline V gene data show CDR1 as SGHAT and CDR2 as FQNNGV. Deletions cut 2 bases from V and 5 bases from J, with 12 bases between. Written as DNA, the CDR3 is TGTGCCAGCAGCTTACGGGCAGGGAAAACCGGGGAGCTGTTTTTT. Amino acid sequence: CASSLRAGKTGELFF.

The table lists this clonotype with many counts. The chain employs TRBV5-5 and TRBJ2-6; D ambiguous. The CDR3 contains 15 residues. The germline CDR1 and CDR2 sequences are SGHKS and YYEKEE (reference sequence). Trimming took off 5 bases at V and 0 bases at J, with 9 bases between the two ends. This CDR3 is CASRSMGSGANVLTF. The CDR3 DNA follows: TGTGCCAGCAGATCGATGGGCTCTGGGGCCAACGTCCTGACTTTC.

This clonotype appeared many times. J is TRBJ2-3 and V is TRBV27; no clear D. Per germline, CDR1 MNHEY and CDR2 SMNVEV (reference sequence). The CDR3 is 17 amino acids. Trimming took off 2 bases at V and 6 bases at J, with 21 bases between the two ends. The CDR3 spells CASSLIPFGSNGDTQYF. The CDR3 bases are TGTGCCAGCAGTTTAATCCCTTTCGGGTCGAACGGGGATACGCAGTATTTT.

At least ten counts were recorded for this clonotype. This chain connects TRBV20-1 to TRBJ1-6; the D gene is possibly TRBD1 (5 bases). V was trimmed by 0 bases and J by 0 bases, leaving 9 bases between them. The CDR3 totals 16 residues. Germline CDR1 is DFQATT and CDR2 is SNEGSKA (reference sequence). The CDR3 sequence: CSAREGGSSYNSPLHF. Here the CDR3 DNA reads TGCAGTGCTAGAGAGGGGGGGAGCTCCTATAATTCACCCCTCCACTTT.

V usage is TRBV5-5 and J usage is TRBJ2-2; unclear D gene. The V end was cut by 9 bases, the J end by 5 bases, with 14 bases between. Germline CDR1 and CDR2: SGHKS and YYEKEE (reference sequence). This CDR3 is 13 amino acids long. The CDR3 sequence is CATTPWATGELFF. Written as DNA, the CDR3 is TGTGCCACTACCCCTTGGGCAACCGGGGAGCTGTTTTTT.

The sample holds a few counts of this clonotype. The chain recombines TRBV14 with TRBJ2-7; D gene uncertain. CDR1 and CDR2 from the germline V gene are SGHDN and FVKESK. The V end was cut by 2 bases, the J end by 5 bases, with 4 bases between. The CDR3 spans 11 residues. The CDR3 sequence: CASSQRHEQYF. The DNA of the CDR3 is TGTGCCAGCAGCCAAAGGCACGAGCAGTACTTC.

This clonotype was seen ten or more times. The V and J genes are TRBV7-6 and TRBJ2-7; 7 positions agree with TRBD1. The ends lost 4 bases at V and 2 bases at J; junction bases unmatched: 5. The CDR3 runs to 14 residues. Germline CDR1 and CDR2: SGHVS and FNYEAQ. The CDR3 protein is CASSSGTATYEQYF. The CDR3 nucleotides read TGTGCCAGCAGCTCCGGGACAGCAACCTACGAGCAGTACTTC.

This chain joins TRBV20-1 and TRBJ1-6; tentative D call: TRBD1 (5 bases). V was trimmed by 2 bases and J by 6 bases, leaving 8 bases between them. The CDR3 runs to 13 residues. The germline CDR1 and CDR2 sequences are DFQATT and SNEGSKA (reference sequence). The CDR3 spells CSARPGTNSPLHF. DNA of the CDR3: TGCAGTGCTAGACCTGGGACTAATTCACCCCTCCACTTT.

This clonotype occurred a few times. The genes are TRBV20-1 and TRBJ1-2, with 7 bases aligning to TRBD1. This CDR3 region has 15 residues. V trimming: 0 bases; J trimming: 2 bases; junction bases outside the gene matches: 6. Germline CDR1 reads DFQATT; CDR2 reads SNEGSKA (reference sequence). CDR3 sequence: CSARDLGTANYGYTF. CDR3 nucleotide sequence: TGCAGTGCTAGAGATCTTGGGACAGCAAACTATGGCTACACCTTC.

This clonotype was picked up many times. The chain has TRBV20-1 and TRBJ2-3, with D perhaps TRBD2 (6 bases). CDR3 size: 13 residues. Germline V CDR1 and CDR2: DFQATT, SNEGSKA (reference sequence). V was trimmed by 7 bases and J by 3 bases, leaving 14 bases between them. As DNA, the CDR3 is TGCAGTGTTACCCCGGCGGGGACAGATACGCAGTATTTT. This encodes CSVTPAGTDTQYF.

The chain employs TRBV28 and TRBJ2-2, with D tentatively TRBD2 (6 bases). CDR1 and CDR2 (germline): MDHEN, SYDVKM. Trimming took 6 bases from V and 4 from J, leaving 18 bases between them. The CDR3 totals 16 residues. CDR3 protein: CASSFGSGLITGELFF. The CDR3 nucleotides read TGTGCCAGCAGCTTTGGGTCAGGACTAATCACCGGGGAGCTGTTTTTT.

This clonotype has at least ten counts. This rearrangement joins TRBV29-1 to TRBJ2-3, with a weak D call TRBD2 (7 bases). V lost 6 bases and J lost 5, with 15 bases in between. This CDR3 has 13 residues. Germline-derived CDR1 and CDR2 are SQVTM and ANQGSEA. The CDR3 loop reads CSVPGGPGDTQYF. CDR3 nucleotides: TGCAGCGTGCCCGGGGGGCCGGGAGATACGCAGTATTTT.

This clonotype was counted at least ten times. The chain recombines TRBV20-1 with TRBJ1-3; D is perhaps TRBD1 (5 bases). The V and J ends lost 6 bases and 1 base respectively, with 10 bases between them. CDR3 length: 13 residues. In germline, CDR1 is DFQATT, CDR2 SNEGSKA (reference sequence). CDR3 sequence: CSAAKGSGNTIYF. The CDR3 DNA is TGCAGTGCCGCGAAGGGGTCTGGAAACACCATATATTTT.

Only a few counts were recorded for this clonotype. The chain uses TRBV19 and TRBJ2-1; the match to TRBD2 covers 7 bases. The germline gives CDR1 LNHDA, CDR2 SQIVND (reference sequence). The CDR3 extends over 16 amino acids. The V gene end was trimmed by 5 bases and the J gene end by 0 bases; junction bases not matched to a gene: 7. CDR3 protein: CASSYYGGFSYNEQFF. In DNA, the CDR3 is TGTGCCAGTAGTTACTACGGGGGGTTCTCCTACAATGAGCAGTTCTTC.

This sequence joins TRBV6-1 and TRBJ2-1; 9 bases agree with TRBD2. Germline assignment: CDR1 MNHNS and CDR2 SASEGT. V lost 7 bases to trimming and J lost 6 bases; unmatched junction nucleotides: 19. The CDR3 sequence is 18 residues long. As DNA, the CDR3 is TGTGCCAGCACCTCGCGGGGGGGGCACGGGACTAGTATCAATGAGCAGTTCTTC. Amino acid sequence: CASTSRGGHGTSINEQFF.

This clonotype has at least ten counts. J is TRBJ2-7 and V is TRBV30; 11 bases agree with TRBD1. The CDR3 totals 12 residues. J gave up 6 bases and V 5 bases, and 3 bases lay outside the gene matches. Germline CDR1 and CDR2: GTSNPN and SVGIG (reference sequence). CDR3 in amino acids: CAWGQGAREQYF. DNA of the CDR3: TGTGCCTGGGGACAGGGGGCTCGCGAGCAGTACTTC.

The gene calls are TRBV15 and TRBJ2-1; D gene uncertain. Per the germline V gene, CDR1 is LNHNV and CDR2 is YYDKDF (reference sequence). V dropped 1 base and J dropped 6 bases, with 4 bases sitting between them. This CDR3 has 12 amino acids. CDR3 in DNA: TGTGCCACCAGCAGAGGCCCCAATGAGCAGTTCTTC. This encodes CATSRGPNEQFF.

The sample holds many counts of this clonotype. CDR3 sequence reads: CASSPGRRNSGNTIYF. In nucleotides, the CDR3 is TGCGCCAGCAGCCCCGGGCGGAGGAACTCTGGAAACACCATATATTTT. The chain recombines TRBV5-1 with TRBJ1-3; D gene unclear. The V end was cut by 4 bases, the J end by 0 bases, with 14 bases between. Germline V CDR1 and CDR2: SGHRS, YFSETQ. CDR3 size: 16 residues.

This clonotype was seen at least ten times. The chain is built from TRBV5-1 and TRBJ1-1, with a tentative D call TRBD1 (5 bases). The germline V gene has CDR1 SGHRS and CDR2 YFSETQ. CDR3 length: 13 amino acids. V lost 6 bases to trimming and J lost 4 bases, with 13 bases between them. This CDR3 is CASTGGLSTEAFF. The CDR3 bases are TGCGCCAGCACTGGGGGTCTGAGCACTGAAGCTTTCTTT.

This clonotype was seen many times. The V call is TRBV9, the J call TRBJ1-1, with D tentatively TRBD1 (6 bases). This CDR3 comprises 17 residues. Trimming took off 3 bases at V and 5 bases at J, with 23 bases between the two ends. Germline CDR1 reads SGDLS; CDR2 reads YYNGEE. The CDR3 is CASSGAGHEKPGTEAFF. Here the CDR3 DNA reads TGTGCCAGCAGCGGAGCGGGACACGAAAAACCGGGGACTGAAGCTTTCTTT.

This clonotype was seen a few times. This sequence joins TRBV11-2 and TRBJ2-5; 12 nucleotides line up with TRBD2. This CDR3 spans 18 amino acids. Looked up from germline, CDR1 is SGHAT and CDR2 is FQNNGV. V shed 3 bases, J shed 5 bases, and the junction held 13 bases outside the gene matches. In nucleotides, the CDR3 is TGTGCCAGCAGCTTGAAAACCGGACTAGCGGGATTGGGGGAGACCCAGTACTTC. Its translation is CASSLKTGLAGLGETQYF. Full variable domain (missing parts from reference TRBV11-2 and TRBJ2-5): EAGVAQSPRYKIIEKRQSVAFWCNPISGHATLYWYQQILGQGPKLLIQFQNNGVVDDSQLPKDRFSAERLKGVDSTLKIQPAKLEDSAVYLCASSLKTGLAGLGETQYFGPGTRLLVL.